Shown below are 29 T cell receptor beta chains from a single sample sequenced in a study of Graves' ophthalmopathy and Graves' hyperthyroidism. Amplified material comprised TCR beta CDR3 regions derived from RNA transcripts. After a first-round RT-PCR with HTBI primers, a second-round multiplex PCR was run. TCRdb ran MiXCR on the multiplex PCR reads and lists one entry per CDR3 protein. The table records 400,000 or so distinct CDR3 sequences, roughly 15% of them present only once. Material: peripheral blood. These receptors were collected from an adult woman with stable Graves' hyperthyroidism.

This clonotype was picked up a small number of times. A read error may explain this, as a much larger clone is one base away. The chain couples TRBV6-1 to TRBJ1-6; D is unresolved. Germline V gene data show CDR1 as MNHNS and CDR2 as SASEGT. The CDR3 consists of 14 residues. The CDR3 coding sequence is TGTGCCAGCAGTCCTTCAGCCCGGAATTCACACCTCCACTTT. Translating it yields CASSPSARNSHLHF.

This clonotype occurred many times. The chain employs TRBV15 and TRBJ1-5, with 7 bases matching TRBD1. Trimming cost V 4 bases and J 2 bases; bases outside gene matches: 11. Germline V gene lookup returns CDR1 LNHNV and CDR2 YYDKDF (reference sequence). The CDR3 runs to 17 residues. The DNA of the CDR3 is TGTGCCACCAGCACATCCAACAGGGGAGGCGGCAATCAGCCCCAGCATTTT. It translates to CATSTSNRGGGNQPQHF.

The table lists this clonotype with many counts. J is TRBJ1-6 and V is TRBV27, with a weak D call TRBD1 (6 bases). Trimming shortened V by 0 bases and J by 0 bases, and 6 bases separated the two germline ends. CDR1 MNHEY and CDR2 SMNVEV come from the germline V gene (reference sequence). CDR3 length: 16 residues. The CDR3 nucleotides are TGTGCCAGCAGTTTATCGACAGGCTCCTATAATTCACCCCTCCACTTT. This gives the protein CASSLSTGSYNSPLHF.

Concerning this clonotype: A much larger clone sits a single nucleotide away, making a read error possible. The chain employs TRBV27 and TRBJ2-5; 11 bases are shared with TRBD2. CDR3 length equals 17 residues. Germline CDR1 and CDR2: MNHEY and SMNVEV (reference sequence). The CDR3 region has the DNA TGTGCCAGCAGTTCTCCAACTAGCGGGAGCCTCCAAGAGGCCCAGTACTTC. It translates to CASSSPTSGSLQEAQYF.

The table lists this clonotype with a few counts. This chain links TRBV10-3 with TRBJ1-1, with TRBD1 identical over 7 bases. The CDR3 totals 13 residues. J lost 5 bases, V lost 5 bases, and 5 bases had no gene match. CDR1 is ENHRY, CDR2 SYGVKD, per germline. Here the CDR3 DNA reads TGTGCCATCAGTACAGGGGCTCGGACTGAAGCTTTCTTT. Its translation: CAISTGARTEAFF.

This clonotype was observed at least ten times. The V and J genes are TRBV28 and TRBJ2-5; the D gene is possibly TRBD1 (6 bases). From germline, CDR1 is MDHEN and CDR2 SYDVKM. Between the trimmed V and J ends, which lost 3 bases and 3 bases, there was a span of 11 bases. The CDR3 consists of 14 residues. CDR3: CASSFFQGKETQYF. The CDR3 DNA is TGTGCCAGCAGTTTTTTTCAGGGGAAAGAGACCCAGTACTTC.

This clonotype has ten or more counts. V gene TRBV28 combines with J gene TRBJ1-2, with TRBD1 matching over 7 bases. In germline, CDR1 is MDHEN, CDR2 SYDVKM. V was clipped by 5 bases and J by 4 bases; unmatched bases: 13. The CDR3 extends over 16 amino acids. DNA of the CDR3: TGTGCCAGCAGTATTTCTCAGGGGGTTCGTGGCTATGGCTACACCTTC. Amino acid sequence: CASSISQGVRGYGYTF.

This clonotype was picked up many times. CDR3 coding DNA: TGCGCCAGCAGCCAAGTGTTCAGGGAAAAAGGCTACACCTTC. Protein: CASSQVFREKGYTF. The J gene is TRBJ1-2, the V gene TRBV4-1; D is possibly TRBD1 (5 bases). CDR3 length: 14 amino acids. Germline lookup yields CDR1 MGHRA and CDR2 YSYEKL. The V end was cut by 1 base, the J end by 8 bases, with 14 bases between.

The sample holds many counts of this clonotype. This chain links TRBV3-1 with TRBJ1-6; D uncertain. V was shortened by 0 bases and J by 8 bases, with 2 bases between the two germline ends. The CDR3 spans 12 residues. Per germline, CDR1 LGHDT and CDR2 YNNKEL (reference sequence). The CDR3 DNA follows: TGTGCCAGCAGCCAAGACCATTCACCCCTCCACTTT. As protein: CASSQDHSPLHF.

As for this clonotype: The junction departs from the called germline gene at one end, perhaps through a read error. This chain connects TRBV11-2 to TRBJ1-1; D not resolved. There are 15 residues in the CDR3. The germline gives CDR1 SGHAT, CDR2 FQNNGV. CDR3 in DNA: TGTGCCAGCAGCTTAGATGGCAGAGTGAACACTGAAGCTTGCTTT. It is translated as CASSLDGRVNTEACF.

This chain uses TRBV27 with TRBJ1-2; no definite D call. CDR3 length: 13 residues. Trimming left V 5 bases short and J 4 bases short, with 11 bases between. Germline V gene lookup returns CDR1 MNHEY and CDR2 SMNVEV (reference sequence). CDR3 in amino acids: CASSESDFYGYTF. The CDR3 nucleotides read TGTGCCAGCAGTGAATCAGATTTCTATGGCTACACCTTC.

The chain carries TRBV6-5 and TRBJ1-1; 9 bases match TRBD1. The germline V gene encodes CDR1 MNHEY and CDR2 SVGAGI. CDR3 length equals 15 residues. The ends lost 6 bases at V and 4 bases at J; junction bases unmatched: 9. The CDR3 is CASRSLQGAGTEAFF. Written as DNA, the CDR3 is TGTGCCAGCAGAAGCCTACAGGGGGCCGGCACTGAAGCTTTCTTT.

The table lists this clonotype with a few counts. The gene calls are TRBV7-2 and TRBJ2-7, with 13 bases matching TRBD2. The CDR3 runs to 19 residues. After removal of 1 base from V and 1 base from J, the junction contained 10 bases not matched to a gene. CDR1 and CDR2 (germline): SGHTA, FQGNSA. CDR3 nucleotides: TGTGCCAGCAGCTTAGTGCCGGGACTAGCGGGGCTCAGTTCCTACGAGCAGTACTTC. This codes for CASSLVPGLAGLSSYEQYF.

This clonotype was seen ten or more times. The CDR3 loop is CASSPGIMNTEAFF. The CDR3 nucleotides read TGTGCCAGCTCACCTGGGATTATGAACACTGAAGCTTTCTTT. The chain recombines TRBV18 with TRBJ1-1; the D is unclear. The CDR3 runs 14 residues. The germline gives CDR1 KGHSH, CDR2 LQKENI. Trimming cost V 3 bases and J 0 bases, with 8 bases left between them. The complete variable domain, with remaining parts taken from reference TRBV18 and TRBJ1-1, reads NAGVMQNPRHLVRRRGQEARLRCSPMKGHSHVYWYRQLPEEGLKFMVYLQKENIIDESGMPKERFSAEFPKEGPSILRIQQVVRGDSAAYFCASSPGIMNTEAFFGQGTRLTVV.

This clonotype was detected many times. The chain is built from TRBV20-1 and TRBJ1-2, with a possible D match to TRBD1 (6 bases). The CDR3 is made up of 12 amino acids. V lost 3 bases to trimming and J lost 3 bases, with 8 bases between them. Germline V gives CDR1 DFQATT, CDR2 SNEGSKA (reference sequence). This CDR3 is CSASRGDYGYTF. CDR3 nucleotide sequence: TGCAGTGCTAGCAGGGGCGACTATGGCTACACCTTC.

This clonotype has ten or more counts. J is TRBJ1-5 and V is TRBV7-8; 9 nucleotides match TRBD1. This CDR3 has 13 amino acids. Germline values: CDR1 SGHVS, CDR2 FQNEAQ. Trimming removed 5 bases from V and 10 bases from J; junction bases left unmatched: 6. In DNA, the CDR3 is TGTGCCAGCAGCGAACACAGGGGGCGACCCCAGCATTTT. Its protein is CASSEHRGRPQHF.

Ten or more counts support this clonotype. The V and J genes are TRBV30 and TRBJ2-2; D not certain. There are 12 residues in the CDR3. Trimming took off 0 bases at V and 7 bases at J, with 6 bases between the two ends. The germline CDR1 and CDR2 sequences are GTSNPN and SVGIG (reference sequence). CDR3 DNA sequence: TGTGCCTGGAGTGTATGGGTCGGGGAGCTGTTTTTT. Protein sequence: CAWSVWVGELFF.

Many counts were recorded for this clonotype. CDR3 in amino acids: CATVRGTIYEQYF. The CDR3, as DNA: TGTGCCACTGTTAGGGGGACTATCTACGAGCAGTACTTC. V gene TRBV6-5 combines with J gene TRBJ2-7, with D possibly being TRBD2 (7 bases). There are 13 residues in the CDR3. V was shortened by 10 bases and J by 3 bases, with 16 bases between the two germline ends. Germline values: CDR1 MNHEY, CDR2 SVGAGI.

In its sample, this clonotype was seen many times. The chain has TRBV19 and TRBJ2-5, with D unclear. This CDR3 contains 15 residues. V lost 4 bases, J lost 2 bases, and 14 bases lay in between. Looked up from germline, CDR1 is LNHDA and CDR2 is SQIVND (reference sequence). The CDR3 coding sequence is TGTGCCAGTAGTAGTAGGGTGTCGGGTCAAGAGACCCAGTACTTC. It translates to CASSSRVSGQETQYF.

Comments on this clonotype: At one boundary the junction diverges from the germline segment, which might be a read error. J is TRBJ2-2 and V is TRBV20-1; 8 nucleotides match TRBD2. Germline V gene sequence: CDR1 DFQATT, CDR2 SNEGSKA (reference sequence). The CDR3 covers 16 residues. The CDR3 spells CSARDREGLNTGELLF. For the CDR3, the DNA is TGCAGTGCTAGAGATCGGGAGGGATTGAACACCGGGGAGCTGCTTTTT.

This clonotype was detected many times. The chain couples TRBV12-3 or TRBV12-4 to TRBJ2-2; TRBD1 is a possible D gene (6 bases). The CDR3 covers 16 residues. The V gene lost 3 bases and the J gene lost 2 bases, with 13 bases spanning the gap. Here the CDR3 DNA reads TGTGCCAGCAGTTTTACAGGGTATGCCAACACCGGGGAGCTGTTTTTT. Its translation: CASSFTGYANTGELFF.

The chain links TRBV4-1 to TRBJ1-1; tentative D call: TRBD1 (6 bases). Looked up from germline, CDR1 is MGHRA and CDR2 is YSYEKL. Trimming removed 0 bases from V and 6 bases from J, with 11 bases in between. CDR3 length: 14 amino acids. CDR3 loop: CASSQDQGGSEAFF. CDR3 nucleotides: TGCGCCAGCAGCCAAGATCAAGGGGGTTCTGAAGCTTTCTTT.

There are many counts of this clonotype. The rearrangement uses TRBV4-1 and TRBJ1-5, with unresolved D. Per the germline V gene, CDR1 is MGHRA and CDR2 is YSYEKL. Trimming took 4 bases from V and 5 from J, leaving 9 bases between them. The CDR3 is 13 amino acids. The CDR3 loop reads CASSPVGYQPQHF. The CDR3 coding sequence is TGCGCCAGCAGCCCGGTGGGCTATCAGCCCCAGCATTTT.

This clonotype has ten or more counts. The rearrangement uses TRBV30 and TRBJ1-1; D is uncertain. V dropped 5 bases and J dropped 1 base, with 14 bases sitting between them. Germline CDR1 is GTSNPN and CDR2 is SVGIG (reference sequence). The CDR3 consists of 14 residues. The CDR3 sequence: CAWGDGSPNTEAFF. CDR3 nucleotides: TGTGCCTGGGGGGATGGGTCACCGAACACTGAAGCTTTCTTT.

This clonotype was observed at least ten times. This rearrangement joins TRBV6-1 to TRBJ2-7; 8 bases fit TRBD2. This CDR3 comprises 15 residues. The germline V gene encodes CDR1 MNHNS and CDR2 SASEGT. After removal of 6 bases from V and 1 base from J, the junction contained 8 bases not matched to a gene. DNA of the CDR3: TGTGCCAGCAGCCATAAACTAGCGGATTCCTACGAGCAGTACTTC. It is translated as CASSHKLADSYEQYF.

The chain employs TRBV12-3 or TRBV12-4 and TRBJ1-6; TRBD1 is a possible D gene (5 bases). This CDR3 contains 14 residues. V lost 7 bases and J lost 6, with 13 bases in between. CDR3 nucleotide sequence: TGTGCCAGCACCTGGGACTTCGCTAATTCACCCCTCCACTTT. Encoded protein: CASTWDFANSPLHF.

The chain joins TRBV2 to TRBJ2-5, with a weak D call TRBD2 (6 bases). This CDR3 has 14 residues. The V and J ends lost 5 bases and 5 bases respectively, with 15 bases between them. Germline V gene sequence: CDR1 SNHLY, CDR2 FYNNEI. For the CDR3, the DNA is TGTGCCAGCAGTAGACTGGGACTTGAGGAGACCCAGTACTTC. Its protein is CASSRLGLEETQYF.

This clonotype occurred many times. The rearrangement links TRBV20-1 to TRBJ2-4; no clear D. This CDR3 has 15 amino acids. CDR1 DFQATT and CDR2 SNEGSKA come from the germline V gene (reference sequence). Trimming took off 6 bases at V and 1 base at J, with 16 bases between the two ends. The chain's CDR3 is CSAIPGSRAKNIQYF. The CDR3 DNA reads TGCAGTGCCATCCCCGGTTCCCGGGCCAAAAACATTCAGTACTTC.

This clonotype was seen repeatedly, ten times or more. The chain recombines TRBV6-2 or TRBV6-3 with TRBJ1-5; no clear D. Trimming removed 5 bases from V and 1 base from J, with 15 bases in between. CDR3 length equals 16 residues. CDR1 MNHEY and CDR2 SVGEGT come from the germline V gene. CDR3 region: CASSTPARRSNQPQHF. The CDR3 DNA follows: TGTGCCAGCAGTACCCCAGCAAGGAGGAGCAATCAGCCCCAGCATTTT.